Following are 11 T cell receptor beta chains from one sample sequenced in a study of CD8+ T cells in alopecia areata. Isolated RNA was reverse transcribed into cDNA used as the sequencing template. TCRdb's table, derived via immunoSEQ multiplex PCR, lists solely in-frame clones and lacks some. The data hold under 40,000 clones, with 55% observed a single time. Sequencing was done on a sample of NKG2D-high CD8+ T cells sorted from blood. These receptors originate from a human donor with alopecia areata.

The chain is built from TRBV7-6 and TRBJ1-2; 7 bases are shared with TRBD1. The CDR3 sequence is 17 residues long. V trimming: 5 bases; J trimming: 1 base; junction bases outside the gene matches: 13. Germline V gene lookup returns CDR1 SGHVS and CDR2 FNYEAQ. The CDR3 here is CASSPLTGRGDNYGYTF. CDR3 sequence (DNA): TGTGCCAGCAGCCCGTTGACAGGGAGGGGTGATAACTATGGCTACACCTTC.

The chain joins TRBV10-2 to TRBJ2-3, with TRBD2 identical over 8 bases. The trim removed 5 bases at V and 2 bases at J, leaving 9 bases unmatched. Germline CDR1 WSHSY, CDR2 SAAADI. The CDR3 covers 16 residues. As DNA, the CDR3 is TGCGCCAGCAGTTCGGAACTAGCGGAGCACACAGATACGCAGTATTTT. Amino acid sequence: CASSSELAEHTDTQYF.

The chain recombines TRBV7-2 with TRBJ2-2, with D possibly being TRBD2 (5 bases). Per germline, CDR1 SGHTA and CDR2 FQGNSA. Trimming removed 3 bases at V and 6 bases at J, with 14 bases between. The CDR3 runs to 15 residues. This CDR3 reads CASSFRSGEAGELFF. In DNA form, the CDR3 reads TGTGCCAGCAGCTTCCGTTCCGGGGAAGCCGGGGAGCTGTTTTTT.

The rearrangement links TRBV4-3 to TRBJ2-5; 7 bases map to TRBD2. The J call may be faulty, since TRBJ2-7 better matches the DNA end. Germline V CDR1 and CDR2: LGHNA, YSLEER. The CDR3 contains 14 residues. This CDR3 reads CASSQVSSGSEQYF. The CDR3, as DNA: TGCGCCAGCAGCCAAGTCTCTAGCGGAAGCGAGCAGTACTTC.

This clone came up once. The chain couples TRBV19 to TRBJ2-2; the D is unclear. The CDR3 sequence is 15 residues long. Trimming shortened V by 1 base and J by 5 bases, and 11 bases separated the two germline ends. Germline CDR1 LNHDA, CDR2 SQIVND (reference sequence). The CDR3 is CASSIVSDLTGELFF. The CDR3, as DNA: TGTGCCAGTAGTATAGTTTCAGACCTGACCGGGGAGCTGTTTTTT.

V gene TRBV7-9 combines with J gene TRBJ2-5; no reliable D call. Germline CDR1 is SEHNR and CDR2 is FQNEAQ (reference sequence). Trimming cost V 4 bases and J 0 bases, with 15 bases left between them. The CDR3 runs to 16 residues. This chain's CDR3 is CASSSIIATNQETQYF. The CDR3 DNA reads TGTGCCAGCAGCTCAATTATAGCTACAAACCAAGAGACCCAGTACTTC.

This chain links TRBV7-2 with TRBJ1-1; possibly TRBD1 for D (5 bases). Germline V gene sequence: CDR1 SGHTA, CDR2 FQGNSA. Trimming took 5 bases from V and 3 from J, leaving 19 bases between them. The CDR3 consists of 16 residues. The CDR3 loop is CASSPRELMGDTEAFF. The DNA for the CDR3 is TGTGCCAGCAGCCCGAGGGAACTAATGGGGGACACTGAAGCTTTCTTT.

The rearrangement uses TRBV10-1 and TRBJ2-2, with D perhaps assigned TRBD1 or TRBD2 (5 bases each). The CDR3 is made up of 14 amino acids. Trimming cost V 6 bases and J 2 bases, with 10 bases left between them. Germline V gene lookup returns CDR1 WNHNN and CDR2 SYGVQD (reference sequence). CDR3 in amino acids: CASSRDPNTGELFF. CDR3 coding DNA: TGCGCCAGCAGCCGGGACCCTAACACCGGGGAGCTGTTTTTT.

This chain joins TRBV28 and TRBJ2-1, with 7 bases that match TRBD1. CDR1 MDHEN and CDR2 SYDVKM come from the germline V gene. V dropped 6 bases and J dropped 5; count of bases not matched to a gene: 10. The CDR3 totals 15 residues. The CDR3 is CASSPLRDSHNEQFF. The CDR3 DNA follows: TGTGCCAGCAGCCCACTTAGGGACAGTCACAATGAGCAGTTCTTC.

The chain combines TRBV30 with TRBJ2-1; TRBD2 matches 8 bases. Germline values: CDR1 GTSNPN, CDR2 SVGIG (reference sequence). This CDR3 is 16 amino acids long. V trimming: 2 bases; J trimming: 7 bases; junction bases outside the gene matches: 13. DNA for the CDR3: TGTGCCTGGAGTCCACCGGACCAGCGGGAGAGGAATGAGCAGTTCTTC. Protein sequence: CAWSPPDQRERNEQFF.

V and J are TRBV15 and TRBJ2-7; D unclear. Germline V lookup: CDR1 LNHNV, CDR2 YYDKDF (reference sequence). V was clipped by 3 bases and J by 0 bases, with 12 bases between them. The CDR3 has 15 residues. CDR3 residues: CATSSGRASSYEQYF. In DNA form, the CDR3 reads TGTGCCACCAGCAGTGGCCGGGCTAGCTCCTACGAGCAGTACTTC.